This T cell receptor beta chain was found in a study of CD8 T cells in ankylosing spondylitis. This clonotype was seen more than once but under ten times. In TCRdb, the 5' RACE reads were re-called with MiXCR into one record per CDR3 protein. The sample contains 200,000 to 300,000 distinct CDR3 sequences, 30% to 35% of which appear only once. CDR1 SGHTA and CDR2 FQGNSA come from the germline V gene. Trimming shortened V by 3 bases and J by 11 bases, and 25 bases separated the two germline ends. This CDR3 comprises 16 residues. The rearrangement joins TRBV7-2 to TRBJ2-5, with D perhaps matching TRBD2 (6 bases). The sequenced sample consisted of blood, either unsorted or a sorted T cell fraction (not recorded which). The receptor was derived from a male donor with ankylosing spondylitis or in good health (not recorded which). As DNA, the CDR3 is TGTGCCAGCAGCTTCCCCCCGGGACTTAGTTTACATCGTCAGTACTTC. Translating gives CASSFPPGLSLHRQYF. Supplemented by reference TRBV7-2 and TRBJ2-5, the full variable domain reads GAGVSQSPSNKVTEKGKDVELRCDPISGHTALYWYRQSLGQGLEFLIYFQGNSAPDKSGLPSDRFSAERTGGSVSTLTIQRTQQEDSAVYLCASSFPPGLSLHRQYFGPGTRLLVL.